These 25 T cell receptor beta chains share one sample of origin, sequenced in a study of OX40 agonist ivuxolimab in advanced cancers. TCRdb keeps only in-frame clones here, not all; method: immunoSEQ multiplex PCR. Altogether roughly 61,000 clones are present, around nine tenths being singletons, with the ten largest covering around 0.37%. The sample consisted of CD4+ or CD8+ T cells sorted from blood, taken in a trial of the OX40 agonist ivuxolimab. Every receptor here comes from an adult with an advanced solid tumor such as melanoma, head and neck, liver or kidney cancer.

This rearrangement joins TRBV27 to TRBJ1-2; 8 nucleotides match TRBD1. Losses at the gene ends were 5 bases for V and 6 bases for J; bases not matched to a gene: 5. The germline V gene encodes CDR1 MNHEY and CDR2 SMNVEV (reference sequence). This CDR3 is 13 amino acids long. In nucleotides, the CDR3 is TGTGCCAGCAGTGGTTGGACAGGGCATGGCTACACCTTC. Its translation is CASSGWTGHGYTF.

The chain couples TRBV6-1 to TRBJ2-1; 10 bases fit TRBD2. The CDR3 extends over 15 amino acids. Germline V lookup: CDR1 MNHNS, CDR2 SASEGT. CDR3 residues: CAGRASGGLYNEQFF. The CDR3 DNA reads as TGTGCGGGGCGGGCTAGCGGGGGCCTTTACAATGAGCAGTTCTTC.

The CDR3 is CASTGLTEQAFF. The CDR3 DNA is TGTGCCAGCACCGGCTTGACAGAACAAGCTTTCTTT. The chain couples TRBV7-9 to TRBJ1-1; D may be TRBD1 (5 bases). Germline CDR1 reads SEHNR; CDR2 reads FQNEAQ (reference sequence). V was pared by 7 bases and J by 9 bases, with 15 bases between. The CDR3 sequence is 12 residues long.

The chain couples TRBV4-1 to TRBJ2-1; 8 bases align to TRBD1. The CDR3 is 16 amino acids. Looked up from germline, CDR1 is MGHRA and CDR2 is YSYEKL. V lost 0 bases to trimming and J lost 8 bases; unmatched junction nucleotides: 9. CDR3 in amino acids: CASSQDQGALPDEQFF. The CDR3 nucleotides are TGCGCCAGCAGCCAAGATCAGGGGGCGCTACCCGATGAGCAGTTCTTC.

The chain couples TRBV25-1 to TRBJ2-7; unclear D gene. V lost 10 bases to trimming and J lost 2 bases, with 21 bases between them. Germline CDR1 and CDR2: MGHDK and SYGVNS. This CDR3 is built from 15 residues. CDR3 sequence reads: CANTEGVGRTYEQYF. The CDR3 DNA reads TGTGCCAACACCGAAGGCGTCGGCAGGACCTACGAGCAGTACTTC.

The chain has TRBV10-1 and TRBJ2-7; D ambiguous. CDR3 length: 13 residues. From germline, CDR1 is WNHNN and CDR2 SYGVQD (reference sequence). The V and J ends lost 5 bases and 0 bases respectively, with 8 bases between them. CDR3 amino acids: CASSRTVSYEQYF. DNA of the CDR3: TGCGCCAGCAGTCGCACAGTCTCCTACGAGCAGTACTTC.

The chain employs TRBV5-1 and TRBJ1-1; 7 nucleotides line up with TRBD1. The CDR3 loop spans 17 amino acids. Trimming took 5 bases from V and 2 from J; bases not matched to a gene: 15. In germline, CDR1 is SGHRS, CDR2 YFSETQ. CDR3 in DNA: TGCGCCAGCAGACACGGACAGGCTTACGGGGAAAACACTGAAGCTTTCTTT. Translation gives CASRHGQAYGENTEAFF. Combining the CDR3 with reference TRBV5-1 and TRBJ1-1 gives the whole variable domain KAGVTQTPRYLIKTRGQQVTLSCSPISGHRSVSWYQQTPGQGLQFLFEYFSETQRNKGNFPGRFSGRQFSNSRSEMNVSTLELGDSALYLCASRHGQAYGENTEAFFGQGTRLTVV.

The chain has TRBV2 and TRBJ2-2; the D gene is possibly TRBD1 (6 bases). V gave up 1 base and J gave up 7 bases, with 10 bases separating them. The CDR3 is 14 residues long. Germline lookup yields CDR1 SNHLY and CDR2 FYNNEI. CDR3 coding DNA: TGTGCCAGCAGTGAAGTCGGGACAATCGGGGAGCTGTTTTTT. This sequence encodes CASSEVGTIGELFF.

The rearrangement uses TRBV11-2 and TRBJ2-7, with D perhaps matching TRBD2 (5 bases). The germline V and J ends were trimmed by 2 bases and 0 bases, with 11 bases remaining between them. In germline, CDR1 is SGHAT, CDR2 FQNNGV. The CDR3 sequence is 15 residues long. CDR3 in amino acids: CASSLPGRYSYEQYF. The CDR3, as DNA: TGTGCCAGCAGCTTACCGGGAAGATACTCCTACGAGCAGTACTTC.

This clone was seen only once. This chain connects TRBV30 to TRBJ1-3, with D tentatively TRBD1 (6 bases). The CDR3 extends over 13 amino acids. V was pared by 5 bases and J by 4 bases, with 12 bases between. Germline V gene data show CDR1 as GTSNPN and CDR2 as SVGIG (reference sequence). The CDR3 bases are TGTGCCTGGGTGAAAGGACAGGGAAACACCATATATTTT. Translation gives CAWVKGQGNTIYF.

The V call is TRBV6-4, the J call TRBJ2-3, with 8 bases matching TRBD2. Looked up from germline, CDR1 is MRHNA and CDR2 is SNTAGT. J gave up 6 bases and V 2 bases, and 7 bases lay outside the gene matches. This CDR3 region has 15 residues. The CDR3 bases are TGTGCCAGCAGTGACGCCTCGGGGGGGCTTGATACGCAGTATTTT. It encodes CASSDASGGLDTQYF.

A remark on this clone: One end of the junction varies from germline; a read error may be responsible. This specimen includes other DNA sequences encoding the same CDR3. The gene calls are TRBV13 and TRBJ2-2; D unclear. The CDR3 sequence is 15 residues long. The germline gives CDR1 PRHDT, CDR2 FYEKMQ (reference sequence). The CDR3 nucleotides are TGTGCTAGCAGCGATCCCCGGGCCCCAGCCGGGGAGCTGTTTTTT. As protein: CASSDPRAPAGELFF.

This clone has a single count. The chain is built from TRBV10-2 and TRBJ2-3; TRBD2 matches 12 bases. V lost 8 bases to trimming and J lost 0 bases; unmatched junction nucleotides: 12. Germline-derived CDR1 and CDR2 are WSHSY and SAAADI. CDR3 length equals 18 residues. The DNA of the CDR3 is TGCGCCAGCCAAAGGGCGACTAGCGGGGGTGCTAGCACAGATACGCAGTATTTT. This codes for CASQRATSGGASTDTQYF.

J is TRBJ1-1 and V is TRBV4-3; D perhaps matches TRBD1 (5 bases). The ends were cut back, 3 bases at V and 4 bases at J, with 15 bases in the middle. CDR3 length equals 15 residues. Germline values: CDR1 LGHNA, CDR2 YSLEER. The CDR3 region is CASSHLGQLSTEAFF. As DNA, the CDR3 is TGCGCCAGCAGCCACCTGGGGCAACTGAGCACTGAAGCTTTCTTT.

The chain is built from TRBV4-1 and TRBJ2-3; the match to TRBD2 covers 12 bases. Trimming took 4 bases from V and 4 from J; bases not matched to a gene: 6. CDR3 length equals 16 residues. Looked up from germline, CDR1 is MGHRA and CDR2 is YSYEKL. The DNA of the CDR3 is TGCGCCAGCAGCCTATCTAGCGGGGGGGTTTCAGATACGCAGTATTTT. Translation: CASSLSSGGVSDTQYF.

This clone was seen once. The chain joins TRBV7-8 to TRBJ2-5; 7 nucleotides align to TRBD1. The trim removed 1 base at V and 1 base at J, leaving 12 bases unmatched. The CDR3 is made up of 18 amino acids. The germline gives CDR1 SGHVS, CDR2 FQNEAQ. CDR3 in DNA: TGTGCCAGCAGCTTAGTGCGTGCCCCAGGGGGTTTCCAAGAGACCCAGTACTTC. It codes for CASSLVRAPGGFQETQYF.

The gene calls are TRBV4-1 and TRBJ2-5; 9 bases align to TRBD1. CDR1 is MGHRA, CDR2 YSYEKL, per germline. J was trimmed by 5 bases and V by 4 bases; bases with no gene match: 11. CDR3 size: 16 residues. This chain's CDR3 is CASSPWRGTGYETQYF. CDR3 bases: TGCGCCAGCAGCCCCTGGAGGGGGACAGGGTATGAGACCCAGTACTTC.

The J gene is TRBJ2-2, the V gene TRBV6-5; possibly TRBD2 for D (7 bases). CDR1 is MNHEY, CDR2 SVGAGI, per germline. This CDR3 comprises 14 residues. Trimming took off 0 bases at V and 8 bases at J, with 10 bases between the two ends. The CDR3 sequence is CASSYSGGLGELFF. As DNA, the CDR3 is TGTGCCAGCAGTTACTCGGGGGGGCTGGGGGAGCTGTTTTTT.

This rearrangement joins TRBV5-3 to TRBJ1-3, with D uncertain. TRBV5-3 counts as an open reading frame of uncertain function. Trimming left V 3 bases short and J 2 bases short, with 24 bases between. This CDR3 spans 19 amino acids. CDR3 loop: CARSSTWGGLPLPGNTIYF. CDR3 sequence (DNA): TGTGCCAGAAGCTCAACCTGGGGAGGGCTCCCCTTACCTGGAAACACCATATATTTT.

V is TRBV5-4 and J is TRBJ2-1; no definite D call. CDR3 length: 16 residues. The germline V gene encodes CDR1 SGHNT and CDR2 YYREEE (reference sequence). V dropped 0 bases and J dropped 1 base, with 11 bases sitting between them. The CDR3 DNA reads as TGTGCCAGCAGCTTGGGCCGGAAGGTTTCCTACAATGAGCAGTTCTTC. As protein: CASSLGRKVSYNEQFF.

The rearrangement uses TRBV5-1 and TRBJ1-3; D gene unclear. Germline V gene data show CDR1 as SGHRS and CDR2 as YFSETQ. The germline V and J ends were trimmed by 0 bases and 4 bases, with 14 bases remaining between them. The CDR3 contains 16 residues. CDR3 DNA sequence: TGCGCCAGCAGCTTGGAAGTGGCGAGTTCCGGAAACACCATATATTTT. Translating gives CASSLEVASSGNTIYF. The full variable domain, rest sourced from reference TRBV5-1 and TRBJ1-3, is KAGVTQTPRYLIKTRGQQVTLSCSPISGHRSVSWYQQTPGQGLQFLFEYFSETQRNKGNFPGRFSGRQFSNSRSEMNVSTLELGDSALYLCASSLEVASSGNTIYFGEGSWLTVV.

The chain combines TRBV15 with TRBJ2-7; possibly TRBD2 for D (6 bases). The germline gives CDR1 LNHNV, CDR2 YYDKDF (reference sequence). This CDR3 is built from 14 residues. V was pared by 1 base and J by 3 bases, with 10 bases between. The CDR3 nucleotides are TGTGCCACCAGCAGAGGTAGCGGCGGCTACGAGCAGTACTTC. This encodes CATSRGSGGYEQYF.

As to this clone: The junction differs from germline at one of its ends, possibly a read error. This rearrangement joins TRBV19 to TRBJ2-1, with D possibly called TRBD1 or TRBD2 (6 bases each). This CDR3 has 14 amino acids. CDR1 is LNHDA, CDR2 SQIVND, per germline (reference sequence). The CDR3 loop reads CASNIGGSYNEQFF. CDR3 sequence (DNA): TGTGCCAGTAATATAGGGGGGTCCTACAATGAGCAGTTCTTC.

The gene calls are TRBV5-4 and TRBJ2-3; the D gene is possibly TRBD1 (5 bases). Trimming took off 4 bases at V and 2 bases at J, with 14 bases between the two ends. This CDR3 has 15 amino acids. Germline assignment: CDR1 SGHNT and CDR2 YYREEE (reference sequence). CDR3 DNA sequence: TGTGCCAGCAGCCGGGCGGCAGGGTACACAGATACGCAGTATTTT. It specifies CASSRAAGYTDTQYF.

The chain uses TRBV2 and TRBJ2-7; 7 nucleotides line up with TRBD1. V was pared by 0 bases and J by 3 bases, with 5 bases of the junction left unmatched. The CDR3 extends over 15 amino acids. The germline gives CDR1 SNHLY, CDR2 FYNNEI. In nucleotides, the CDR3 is TGTGCCAGCAGTGAAGCTGGGGACAGATACTACGAGCAGTACTTC. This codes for CASSEAGDRYYEQYF.